These 7 T cell receptor beta chains originate from one sample sequenced in a study of vaccination and CD4 T cells after COVID-19. Sequence data for DNA of cultured CD4+ T cells were generated by the Oncomine TCR Beta short-read assay. TCRdb used MiXCR to reprocess the PCR reads, holding one entry per CDR3 protein. The sample has about 14,000 distinct CDR3 sequences; around 58% are singletons. No cognate antigen is known for these TCRs. Regarding treatment: roughly nine-day PBMC culture with coronavirus spike peptide pools or control peptides (ViraFEST assay). Sequencing used CD4+ T cells from blood, cultured in vitro. The origin of the receptors is a human donor who had recovered from COVID-19.

This chain uses TRBV5-4 with TRBJ2-5; D ambiguous. Trimming left V 4 bases short and J 5 bases short, with 15 bases between. CDR3 length: 14 amino acids. Germline values: CDR1 SGHNT, CDR2 YYREEE (reference sequence). The CDR3 here is CASSRAVNQETQYF. CDR3 nucleotide sequence: TGTGCCAGCAGCCGGGCCGTGAATCAGGAGACCCAGTACTTC.

The V and J genes are TRBV2 and TRBJ2-5; no reliable D call. The CDR3 runs to 13 residues. Deletions cut 4 bases from V and 4 bases from J, with 10 bases between. Germline CDR1 is SNHLY and CDR2 is FYNNEI. CDR3 protein: CASSGVWGETQYF. The CDR3 DNA follows: TGTGCCAGCAGTGGGGTCTGGGGAGAGACCCAGTACTTC.

This clonotype occurred a few times. The chain is built from TRBV6-2 or TRBV6-3 and TRBJ1-5; 7 nucleotides align to TRBD1. Germline values: CDR1 MNHEY, CDR2 SVGEGT. After removal of 4 bases from V and 0 bases from J, the junction contained 3 bases not matched to a gene. The CDR3 sequence is 15 residues long. In DNA form, the CDR3 reads TGTGCCAGCAGTTGGGGGACAGATAGCAATCAGCCCCAGCATTTT. Encoded protein: CASSWGTDSNQPQHF.

V usage is TRBV6-1 and J usage is TRBJ1-5; unclear D gene. Between the trimmed V and J ends, which lost 7 bases and 3 bases, there was a span of 13 bases. Per the germline V gene, CDR1 is MNHNS and CDR2 is SASEGT. The CDR3 contains 14 residues. CDR3 nucleotides: TGTGCCAGCACCGAAGGACGGTTCAATCAGCCCCAGCATTTT. Translating it yields CASTEGRFNQPQHF.

This clonotype was recorded a few times. The rearrangement uses TRBV15 and TRBJ1-5; D gene unclear. CDR3 length: 17 residues. Trimming shortened V by 5 bases and J by 0 bases, and 17 bases separated the two germline ends. The germline CDR1 and CDR2 sequences are LNHNV and YYDKDF (reference sequence). The CDR3 nucleotides read TGTGCCACCAGCCGAAAAAATGGGAGAATTAGCAATCAGCCCCAGCATTTT. Translated: CATSRKNGRISNQPQHF.

V and J are TRBV2 and TRBJ2-1, with 9 bases aligning to TRBD2. V lost 4 bases and J lost 5; bases outside the gene matches: 9. This CDR3 spans 16 amino acids. Looked up from germline, CDR1 is SNHLY and CDR2 is FYNNEI. The chain's CDR3 is CASSVVVAGGNNEQFF. CDR3 DNA sequence: TGTGCCAGCAGTGTCGTAGTGGCGGGAGGGAACAATGAGCAGTTCTTC.

The CDR3 nucleotides are TGTGCCAGCAGTTTTAGACAGGGGGCGCGAAGTCAGCCCCAGCATTTT. Translated, it gives CASSFRQGARSQPQHF. V usage is TRBV12-3 or TRBV12-4 and J usage is TRBJ1-5; 10 bases are a match to TRBD1. The CDR3 extends over 16 amino acids. Trimming at V came to 3 bases and at J to 6 bases, leaving 8 bases not matched to a gene.